The source of this T cell receptor beta chain is a study of T cells in Graves' hyperthyroidism and ophthalmopathy. For the study at large: Pretreatment peripheral blood was obtained at initial diagnosis. Study-level points and caveats: Most thyroid clonotypes expanded above 0.001 appeared in blood too.

RNA transcripts gave rise to amplified TCR beta CDR3 regions. A set of HTBI primers served as the primers for a first-round RT-PCR of the TCR CDR3. TCRdb ran MiXCR on the multiplex PCR reads and lists one entry per CDR3 protein. The repertoire has hundreds of thousands of distinct CDR3 sequences, about 19% of them found once; the top ten carry 16%. Patients between 18 and 65 years old had hyperthyroidism, newly diagnosed and lasting under 2 months. The sample holds many counts of this clonotype. No antigen is known for it. The receptor was derived from a woman between 50 and 59 years old with Graves' hyperthyroidism that later progressed to Graves' ophthalmopathy. The specimen sequenced was blood.

The CDR3 spells CASRDPGQGADYGYTF. The CDR3 DNA follows: TGTGCCAGCAGAGATCCGGGACAGGGGGCGGACTATGGCTACACCTTC. The chain joins TRBV6-1 to TRBJ1-2, with 12 nucleotides matching TRBD1. The germline gives CDR1 MNHNS, CDR2 SASEGT. Trimming at V came to 6 bases and at J to 3 bases, leaving 8 bases not matched to a gene. CDR3 size: 16 residues.